A selection of T cell receptor beta chains follows, all from one sample in a study of blood T cells in healthy people across ages. TCRdb redid the calling of the 5' RACE reads with MiXCR, one entry per CDR3 protein. The sample lists 650,000 to 700,000 distinct CDR3 sequences, more than 45% seen once, with roughly 13% in the top ten. Sequencing used blood. These receptor sequences come from a woman older than 75 in good health. The conserved cysteine and the conserved F or W are not part of the CDR3 here.

v_call,j_call,cdr3_aa
TRBV13,TRBJ1-1,ASILMDRDSEAF
TRBV7-2,TRBJ2-2,ASSLEGGSAGELF
TRBV5-5,TRBJ2-3,ASSPGLTGTSADTQY
TRBV12-3/TRBV12-4,TRBJ2-3,ASSLEGPTQY
TRBV7-3,TRBJ2-2,ASSLQGFQRGTGELF
TRBV11-2,TRBJ2-2,ASSLDPRTSGELF
TRBV5-1,TRBJ2-6,ASSEVGANVLT
TRBV28,TRBJ2-7,ASSPPPYEQY
TRBV15,TRBJ2-5,ATSRDKAGWQY
TRBV6-1,TRBJ1-2,ASSASRRRYGYT
TRBV5-1,TRBJ2-7,ASSSIQGAHEQY
TRBV7-2,TRBJ1-1,ASSLVRIIHTEAF
TRBV20-1,TRBJ2-1,SYGVNEQF
TRBV20-1,TRBJ1-5,SARTQGGLGNNQPQH
TRBV9,TRBJ2-5,ASSVAQNRQETQY
TRBV3-1,TRBJ2-7,ASSQDLGEQY
TRBV4-1,TRBJ1-1,ASSPGLGGRNTEAF
TRBV4-1,TRBJ2-7,ASSQGYSGSYEQY
TRBV7-2,TRBJ2-2,ASSFASVDTGELF
TRBV6-6,TRBJ2-1,ASSYSTWDRGLSF
TRBV19,-,ASSPLAGFQETQY
TRBV5-1,-,ASSATTGPQETQY
TRBV29-1,TRBJ2-4,SVEFAHVAKNIQY
TRBV6-6,TRBJ2-7,ASSVSPGLARDEQY
TRBV27,TRBJ2-2,ASSLLSGGFTGELF
TRBV7-9,TRBJ2-7,ASRAGESYEQY
TRBV24-1,TRBJ2-3,ATSGGRDTQY
TRBV2,TRBJ2-3,ASSEPGGAADTQY
TRBV20-1,TRBJ2-7,SASTSGWGTQY
TRBV10-3,TRBJ1-3,AISESADPLNTIY
TRBV24-1,-,ATSERAGDFYEQY
TRBV4-1,TRBJ2-1,ASSQLSGTSVDNEQF
TRBV5-1,TRBJ2-4,ASSLGGAPNIQY
TRBV7-2,TRBJ2-5,ASSYIDRGEQETQY
TRBV4-3,TRBJ2-5,ASSPSTAYQETQY
TRBV10-3,TRBJ1-2,AISEYRGGYGYT
TRBV12-3/TRBV12-4,TRBJ2-1,ASSSSGRVNSYNEQF
TRBV25-1,TRBJ2-4,ASAGQTKNIQY
TRBV7-8,TRBJ2-7,ASVPEGAGGRYEQY
TRBV28,TRBJ2-7,ASNRQGTSYEQY
TRBV15,TRBJ2-1,ATSRDQTTSYNEQF
TRBV2,TRBJ2-7,ASSIAGLHSYEQY
TRBV12-3/TRBV12-4,TRBJ2-7,ASSSLWGFEQY
TRBV20-1,TRBJ2-5,SVPSLGTQY
TRBV7-2,TRBJ2-3,ASSRRTSGITDTQY
TRBV7-2,TRBJ2-1,ASSLVTGALNEQF
TRBV7-9,TRBJ2-2,ASSPTYERELF